This T cell receptor beta chain was captured in a study of CD8 T cells in ankylosing spondylitis. The sample holds a few counts of this clonotype. Germline CDR1 is SNHLY and CDR2 is FYNNEI. There are 16 residues in the CDR3. With 6 bases clipped from V and 16 bases from J, the junction kept 21 bases outside the gene matches. TCRdb called the 5' RACE reads again in MiXCR, with one record for every CDR3 protein. This sample has 150,000 to 200,000 distinct CDR3 sequences; under 15% occur once, and the top ten carry about 10%. The sequenced material came from blood, either unsorted or a sorted T cell fraction (not recorded which). The genes are TRBV2 and TRBJ1-6; TRBD1 matches 7 bases. This TCR came from a female donor with ankylosing spondylitis or in good health (not recorded which). As DNA, the CDR3 is TGTGCCAGCAGCGGAAGTAGTGGGACAGCCAGGATTCGGCTCCACTTT. Its protein is CASSGSSGTARIRLHF. Combining the CDR3 with reference TRBV2 and TRBJ1-6 gives the whole variable domain EPEVTQTPSHQVTQMGQEVILRCVPISNHLYFYWYRQILGQKVEFLVSFYNNEISEKSEIFDDQFSVERPDGSNFTLKIRSTKLEDSAMYFCASSGSSGTARIRLHFGNGTRLTVT.